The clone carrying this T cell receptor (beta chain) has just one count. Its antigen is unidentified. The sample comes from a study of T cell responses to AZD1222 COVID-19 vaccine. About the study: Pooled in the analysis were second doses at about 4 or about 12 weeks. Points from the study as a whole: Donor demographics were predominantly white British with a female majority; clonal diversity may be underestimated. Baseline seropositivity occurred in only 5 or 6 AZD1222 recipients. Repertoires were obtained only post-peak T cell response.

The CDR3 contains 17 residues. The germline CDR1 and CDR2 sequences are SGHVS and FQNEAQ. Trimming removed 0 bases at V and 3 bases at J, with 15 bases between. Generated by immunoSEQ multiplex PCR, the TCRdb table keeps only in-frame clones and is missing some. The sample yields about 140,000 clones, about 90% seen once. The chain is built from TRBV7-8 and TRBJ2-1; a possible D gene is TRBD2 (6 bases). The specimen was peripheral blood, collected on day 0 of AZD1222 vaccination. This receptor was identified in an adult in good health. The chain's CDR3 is CASSLAGAGHYYNEQFF. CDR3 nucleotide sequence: TGTGCCAGCAGCTTAGCAGGAGCGGGCCACTACTACAATGAGCAGTTCTTC. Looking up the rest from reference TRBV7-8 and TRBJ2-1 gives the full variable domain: GAGVSQSPRYKVAKRGQDVALRCDPISGHVSLFWYQQALGQGPEFLTYFQNEAQLDKSGLPSDRFFAERPEGSVSTLKIQRTQQEDSAVYLCASSLAGAGHYYNEQFFGPGTRLTVL.